A selection of T cell receptor beta chains follows, all from one sample in a study of molecular identifiers for immune sequencing clone quantification. MiXCR, applied by TCRdb to the PCR reads, yields one record per CDR3 protein. In the table there are hundreds of thousands of distinct CDR3 sequences, roughly 23% of which are singletons. Sequences were obtained from naive CD8+ T cells from blood, with Jurkat cell RNA spiked in. The source is a human donor in good health. Some libraries in this study had Jurkat cell RNA spiked in. Both conserved end residues are part of each CDR3. The D gene is left open where the match is weak. Not all rows give a size; the values are once, few, many and, for expanded clones, a class.

abundance,j_gene,v_gene,d_gene,CDR3nt,CDR3aa
-,TRBJ1-4,TRBV5-1,-,TGCGCCAGCAGCTTGGCCAAGGACAGTTATGAAAAACTGTTTTTT,CASSLAKDSYEKLFF
many,TRBJ2-3,TRBV7-9,TRBD2,TGTGCAGCGGGAGCTGGCACAGATACGCAGTATTTT,CAAGAGTDTQYF
many,TRBJ2-3,TRBV19,-,TGTGCCAGTAGTCCTGACGGAGATACGCAGTATTTT,CASSPDGDTQYF
-,TRBJ2-5,TRBV23-1,-,TGCGCCAGCAGTGACAGCGCCCAAGCGCCCCAGTACTTC,CASSDSAQAPQYF
many,TRBJ2-1,TRBV13,-,TGTGCCAGCAGCTTAATGGGGGAGCAGTTCTTC,CASSLMGEQFF
many,TRBJ1-1,TRBV14,-,TGTGCCAGCAGCCTAGCCGGTCTGAACACTGAAGCTTTCTTT,CASSLAGLNTEAFF
-,TRBJ2-3,TRBV19,TRBD1,TGTGCCAGTAGTGACGGACAGGGATTGACAGATACGCAGTATTTT,CASSDGQGLTDTQYF
-,TRBJ2-5,TRBV6-1,TRBD1,TGTGCCAGCAGTGGCGGTGGACAGGGGGCCCCAGAGACCCAGTACTTC,CASSGGGQGAPETQYF
few,TRBJ1-4,TRBV30,TRBD1,TGTGCCTGGAGATTACCGACGGGACAGGGAGATGAAAAACTGTTTTTT,CAWRLPTGQGDEKLFF
few,TRBJ2-2,TRBV29-1,TRBD2,TGCAGCGTTGAAGAACGGAGCGGGGGATGGCCCGGGGAGCTGTTTTTT,CSVEERSGGWPGELFF
few,TRBJ2-7,TRBV27,-,TGTGCCAGCGGCCCGGGGCAGAGATACGAGCAGTACTTC,CASGPGQRYEQYF
-,TRBJ2-3,TRBV20-1,-,TGCAGTGCTAGAGATCTAGGTGGTCGTGCAGATACGCAGTATTTT,CSARDLGGRADTQYF
-,TRBJ2-5,TRBV27,-,TGTGCCAGCAGTTTATCGCTCGGGGCCCCCGCGCCCCAGTACTTC,CASSLSLGAPAPQYF
few,TRBJ1-4,TRBV4-3,-,TGCGCCAGCAGCTCGGTTCTCGGGAGTGAAAAACTGTTTTTT,CASSSVLGSEKLFF
few,TRBJ2-7,TRBV4-3,TRBD2,TGCGCCAGCAGCCAAGATGGGCCAGCGGGGGGAAAGTACGAGCAGTACTTC,CASSQDGPAGGKYEQYF
-,TRBJ2-3,TRBV11-2,TRBD2,TGTGCCAGCAGCTTAGATCCCGGACTAGCGGGGGGTACGGTCACAGATACGCAGTATTTT,CASSLDPGLAGGTVTDTQYF
-,TRBJ1-5,TRBV12-3/TRBV12-4,-,TGTGCCAGCAGCCTCTTCGCAGTTGGACAGCCCCAGCATTTT,CASSLFAVGQPQHF
few,TRBJ1-4,TRBV19,TRBD1,TGTGCCAGTAAAGGGGGCTTAGAGGAAAAACTGTTTTTT,CASKGGLEEKLFF
few,TRBJ1-1,TRBV28,-,TGTGCCAGCAGTTTTCCCACTGAAGCTTTCTTT,CASSFPTEAFF
few,TRBJ2-1,TRBV11-2,-,TGTGCCAGCAGCTTGGAATCCAGGGCTTCCTACAATGAGCAGTTCTTC,CASSLESRASYNEQFF
many,TRBJ1-1,TRBV30,-,TGTGCCTGGAGTATATGGTCAACTGAAGCTTTCTTT,CAWSIWSTEAFF
few,TRBJ2-1,TRBV7-9,-,TGTGCCAGCAGCTTGGGCAGAGGGTCCTACAATGAGCAGTTCTTC,CASSLGRGSYNEQFF
-,TRBJ2-3,TRBV11-2,TRBD2,TGTGCCAGCAGCTCTGGGACTAGCGGGGTCAGAGGTACGCAGTATTTT,CASSSGTSGVRGTQYF
-,TRBJ2-6,TRBV7-9,TRBD1,TGTGCCAGCACTCGACAGGGCCAGAACTCTGGGGCCAACGTCCTGACTTTC,CASTRQGQNSGANVLTF
-,TRBJ1-5,TRBV12-5,-,TGTGCTAGTGGTTTGGGTACTTGGGGGGCTAGCACAGATACGCAGCATTTT,CASGLGTWGASTDTQHF
few,TRBJ1-1,TRBV27,-,TGTGCCAGCAGTTTAAATGGCTTCAGGTCTGACACTGAAGCTTTCTTT,CASSLNGFRSDTEAFF
many,TRBJ1-5,TRBV15,-,TGTGCCACCAGCAGAGAAGGTTATAGCAATCAGCCCCAGCATTTT,CATSREGYSNQPQHF
many,TRBJ2-3,TRBV7-2,TRBD2,TGTGCCAGCAGCCCAGGACTAGCGGGAGATACGCAGTATTTT,CASSPGLAGDTQYF
-,TRBJ1-1,TRBV7-9,-,TGTGCCAGCAGCTTAGGTGGATACGGGAACACTGAAGCTTTCTTT,CASSLGGYGNTEAFF